This TCR beta chain is from a study of CD8 T cells in ankylosing spondylitis. Findings of the study overall: It was reported that disease-linked clones were significantly enriched in matched ankylosing spondylitis synovial fluid. Made up of eight highly homologous variants, a TCR beta motif appeared characteristic of ankylosing spondylitis blood.

Comments on this clonotype: Its target is not known.

The CDR3 covers 16 residues. Per germline, CDR1 MGHDK and CDR2 SYGVNS. V was pared by 1 base and J by 4 bases, with 14 bases between. Each CDR3 protein is one row after TCRdb ran MiXCR on the 5' RACE reads. The sample holds about 400,000 distinct CDR3 sequences, 20% to 25% seen once. The sample comprised blood, either unsorted or a sorted T cell fraction (not recorded which). The chain joins TRBV25-1 to TRBJ2-4; maybe TRBD2 (7 bases). This TCR came from a male donor with ankylosing spondylitis. The CDR3 nucleotides read TGTGCCAGCAGTGAATTTAGAGGGGGGGCGAAAAACATTCAGTACTTC. Translated: CASSEFRGGAKNIQYF. Drawing the rest from reference TRBV25-1 and TRBJ2-4, the complete variable domain is EADIYQTPRYLVIGTGKKITLECSQTMGHDKMYWYQQDPGMELHLIHYSYGVNSTEKGDLSSESTVSRIRTEHFPLTLESARPSHTSQYLCASSEFRGGAKNIQYFGAGTRLSVL.